The 5 T cell receptor beta chains reported below all come from one sample, sequenced in a study of T-cell reconstitution after alpha-beta-depleted transplantation in children. Unique molecular identifiers were incorporated during preparation of the TCRbeta library. TCRdb re-analysed the PCR reads in MiXCR, keeping a single row per CDR3 protein. The table shows more than 45,000 distinct CDR3 sequences, with 52% occurring only once. Sequenced material: peripheral blood, taken before TCRalphabeta/CD19-depleted stem cell transplant. The receptors here all came from a boy under three years old with SCID, due to receive a stem cell transplant.

The V gene is TRBV7-2, the J gene TRBJ2-3, with D tentatively TRBD1 or TRBD2 (5 bases each). Germline loops: CDR1 SGHTA, CDR2 FQGNSA. Trimming removed 5 bases from V and 5 bases from J, with 17 bases in between. CDR3 size: 15 residues. CDR3 amino acids: CASSALRGPGDTQYF. The CDR3 DNA follows: TGTGCCAGCAGCGCCTTGAGGGGACCGGGAGATACGCAGTATTTT.

The chain recombines TRBV5-1 with TRBJ1-1; the D is unclear. Germline V gene data show CDR1 as SGHRS and CDR2 as YFSETQ. The length of the CDR3 is 13 residues. Trimming shortened V by 3 bases and J by 6 bases, and 12 bases separated the two germline ends. CDR3 loop: CASSSRGGAEAFF. Here the CDR3 DNA reads TGCGCCAGCAGCTCGCGGGGTGGCGCTGAAGCTTTCTTT.

The rearrangement uses TRBV27 and TRBJ2-3, with 8 nucleotides matching TRBD1. The J segment lost 1 base and the V segment lost 3 bases, leaving 6 bases of the junction unmatched. The CDR3 consists of 16 residues. The V gene's germline CDR1 is MNHEY and CDR2 SMNVEV (reference sequence). The CDR3 loop reads CASSFTPGQGTDTQYF. CDR3 nucleotides: TGTGCCAGCAGTTTTACACCGGGACAGGGCACAGATACGCAGTATTTT.

This clonotype was detected once. This chain connects TRBV7-3 to TRBJ2-7; 8 bases align to TRBD1. CDR1 SGHTA and CDR2 FQGTGA come from the germline V gene. Germline trimming cut 6 bases from V and 4 bases from J; bases unmatched to any gene: 11. There are 15 residues in the CDR3. CDR3 nucleotides: TGTGCCAGCAGTCCTACGGCAGGGGGCATTTACGAGCAGTACTTC. The encoded protein is CASSPTAGGIYEQYF.

V gene TRBV4-1 combines with J gene TRBJ1-1, with D possibly matching TRBD1 (6 bases). The ends were cut back, 0 bases at V and 11 bases at J, with 16 bases in the middle. Germline V gives CDR1 MGHRA, CDR2 YSYEKL. CDR3 length equals 14 residues. This CDR3 reads CASSQDGGGGAAFF. In DNA form, the CDR3 reads TGCGCCAGCAGCCAAGATGGGGGAGGGGGAGCGGCTTTCTTT.